The rows below give T cell receptor beta chains drawn from one sample of a study of CD8+CD57+ T cells in acquired aplastic anemia. TCRdb re-called the reads through MiXCR, storing one row per CDR3 protein. This sample has about 200,000 distinct CDR3 sequences, with about half found just once. The sequenced material came from sorted CD4+, CD8+, or CD8+CD57+ T cells (not recorded which) from PBMCs. The receptors stem from a human donor with aplastic anemia. CDR3s include the opening cysteine and the closing phenylalanine or tryptophan. D genes are given only for firm matches. Clone sizes are given selectively: once, few, many, or a class where the clone is expanded.

few TRBJ2-7 TRBV27 TRBD2 17 CASSSDRTSVSLYEQYF TGTGCCAGCAGTTCCGACCGGACTAGCGTTAGTCTTTACGAGCAGTACTTC
few TRBJ1-3 TRBV7-2 - 13 CASSPRTGNTIYF TGTGCCAGCAGCCCTAGGACGGGAAACACCATATATTTT
few TRBJ2-5 TRBV7-3 TRBD2 18 CASSLPGLAGGHQETQYF TGTGCCAGCAGCCTACCGGGACTAGCGGGGGGGCACCAAGAGACCCAGTACTTC
- TRBJ2-7 TRBV7-9 - 13 CASSSSGPYEQYF TGTGCCAGCAGCTCGAGTGGGCCCTACGAGCAGTACTTC
- TRBJ2-7 TRBV5-4 TRBD1 12 CASGGQGGEQYF TGTGCCAGCGGGGGACAGGGAGGAGAGCAGTACTTC
- TRBJ2-7 TRBV5-5 TRBD1 13 CASKRTGGYEQYF TGTGCCAGCAAGAGGACAGGGGGCTACGAGCAGTACTTC
- TRBJ1-5 TRBV20-1 - 10 CSANPGPQHF TGCAGTGCCAACCCGGGGCCCCAGCATTTT
- TRBJ1-6 TRBV7-6 - 12 CASSGVNSPLHF TGTGCCAGCAGTGGAGTTAATTCACCCCTCCACTTT
many TRBJ2-3 TRBV5-1 - 15 CASKYGGQTTDTQYF TGCGCCAGCAAATACGGGGGACAGACCACAGATACGCAGTATTTT
many TRBJ2-7 TRBV28 TRBD2 13 CASAAGGRGEQYF TGTGCCAGCGCGGCGGGGGGGAGGGGCGAGCAGTACTTC
- TRBJ2-7 TRBV2 TRBD2 13 CASRGTSIHEQYF TGTGCCAGCAGGGGGACTAGCATACACGAGCAGTACTTC
many TRBJ2-1 TRBV20-1 - 11 CSASFENEQFF TGCAGTGCTAGTTTCGAGAATGAGCAGTTCTTC
- TRBJ1-4 TRBV7-2 - 13 CASSSSTNEKLFF TGTGCCAGCAGTTCATCAACTAATGAAAAACTGTTTTTT
- TRBJ2-7 TRBV12-3/TRBV12-4 - 13 CASSLAPYYEQYF TGTGCCAGCAGTTTGGCCCCCTACTACGAGCAGTACTTC
few TRBJ2-7 TRBV3-1 - 12 CASSFGLYEQYF TGTGCCAGCAGCTTTGGCCTCTACGAGCAGTACTTC
many TRBJ2-1 TRBV2 TRBD2 20 CASSESGGGARLGLYNEQFF TGTGCCAGCAGTGAAAGTGGGGGAGGGGCTCGACTAGGTCTCTACAATGAGCAGTTCTTC
few TRBJ2-5 TRBV5-4 - 15 CASSPRDGTQETQYF TGTGCCAGCAGCCCCCGGGACGGGACCCAAGAGACCCAGTACTTC
- TRBJ2-2 TRBV7-3 TRBD1 14 CASSSDRGSGELFF TGTGCCAGCAGTTCGGACAGGGGTAGCGGGGAGCTGTTTTTT
- TRBJ2-7 TRBV10-3 TRBD1 14 CAISGTGVLYEQYF TGTGCCATCAGTGGGACAGGGGTACTCTACGAGCAGTACTTC
many TRBJ1-2 TRBV20-1 - 11 CSAGDRNGYTF TGCAGTGCTGGGGACCGTAATGGCTACACCTTC
- TRBJ2-3 TRBV19 TRBD1 15 CASSSKTGGLGTQYF TGTGCCAGCAGCTCGAAGACAGGGGGGCTTGGTACGCAGTATTTT
- TRBJ1-2 TRBV12-3/TRBV12-4 TRBD1 14 CASSSWTGTNGYTF TGTGCCAGCAGTTCGTGGACAGGGACGAATGGCTACACCTTC
- TRBJ2-7 TRBV29-1 - 12 CSVEPSSYEQYF TGCAGCGTTGAACCCAGCTCCTACGAGCAGTACTTC
many TRBJ2-7 TRBV5-1 - 16 CASSLYVTDPSYEQYF TGCGCCAGCAGCTTATACGTGACAGACCCTTCCTACGAGCAGTACTTC
- TRBJ1-1 TRBV19 - 16 CASSISGVDSDTEAFF TGTGCCAGTAGTATTTCAGGGGTTGATTCGGACACTGAAGCTTTCTTT
many TRBJ2-1 TRBV24-1 - 13 CATSDGQDRKQFF TGTGCCACCAGTGATGGCCAGGACAGAAAGCAGTTCTTC
- TRBJ1-1 TRBV18 - 14 CASSPQGVNTEAFF TGTGCCAGCTCACCACAGGGGGTGAACACTGAAGCTTTCTTT
many TRBJ2-1 TRBV12-3/TRBV12-4 - 16 CASSLAYTDDNNEQFF TGTGCCAGCAGTTTAGCGTATACCGACGATAACAATGAGCAGTTCTTC
- TRBJ2-1 TRBV11-1 TRBD2 16 CASSLGRTSGGDEQFF TGTGCCAGCAGCTTAGGGCGTACTAGCGGGGGGGATGAGCAGTTCTTC
- TRBJ2-3 TRBV7-8 TRBD2 18 CASSLALLSGGSADTQYF TGTGCCAGCAGCTTGGCCCTACTTAGCGGGGGGTCCGCAGATACGCAGTATTTT
many TRBJ1-2 TRBV20-1 - 12 CSARPSDPISIF TGCAGTGCTAGACCCTCGGACCCAATTTCAATCTTC